The 21 T cell receptor beta chains given below trace back to one sample, sequenced in a study of T cells in Graves' hyperthyroidism and ophthalmopathy. Researchers amplified the TCR beta CDR3 regions from RNA transcripts. TCR CDR3 underwent first-round RT-PCR with the HTBI primer set. TCRdb redid the calling of the multiplex PCR reads with MiXCR, one entry per CDR3 protein. The profile shows a few hundred thousand distinct CDR3 sequences, about a sixth of them singletons. Sequencing input: blood. The origin of the receptors is a young woman with Graves' hyperthyroidism.

The chain is built from TRBV10-3 and TRBJ2-3; the D gene could be TRBD1 or TRBD2 (5 bases each). The V end was cut by 11 bases, the J end by 10 bases, with 16 bases between. The germline V gene encodes CDR1 ENHRY and CDR2 SYGVKD. This CDR3 spans 11 amino acids. For the CDR3, the DNA is TGTGCCTCCTCGGGGCAGGGACCGCAGTATTTT. Its protein is CASSGQGPQYF.

This clonotype was recorded at least ten times. J is TRBJ1-2 and V is TRBV27; D unclear. V lost 5 bases, J lost 4 bases, and 17 bases lay in between. CDR1 and CDR2 from the germline V gene are MNHEY and SMNVEV (reference sequence). The CDR3 has 15 amino acids. CDR3 in amino acids: CASSRSTREAYGYTF. As DNA, the CDR3 is TGTGCCAGCAGTCGCTCCACAAGGGAGGCCTATGGCTACACCTTC.

The CDR3 spells CSAPIALRGPNYGYTF. The CDR3 DNA reads as TGCAGTGCTCCAATCGCACTCCGGGGCCCTAACTATGGCTACACCTTC. The chain uses TRBV20-1 and TRBJ1-2, with a weak D call TRBD1 (5 bases). This CDR3 region has 16 residues. The germline V and J ends were trimmed by 5 bases and 0 bases, with 19 bases remaining between them. Germline V lookup: CDR1 DFQATT, CDR2 SNEGSKA (reference sequence).

This clonotype came up many times. The chain has TRBV28 and TRBJ2-5, with unresolved D. Germline-derived CDR1 and CDR2 are MDHEN and SYDVKM. V gave up 2 bases and J gave up 10 bases, with 17 bases separating them. The CDR3 length is 14 residues. The CDR3: CASSLHESLTNQYF. The CDR3 DNA reads as TGTGCCAGCAGTTTACATGAGTCACTAACGAACCAGTACTTC.

This clonotype was detected ten times or more. This chain links TRBV2 with TRBJ2-5, with 7 bases identical to TRBD1. Germline V lookup: CDR1 SNHLY, CDR2 FYNNEI. The CDR3 length is 14 residues. Trimming at V came to 7 bases and at J to 5 bases, leaving 10 bases not matched to a gene. DNA of the CDR3: TGTGCCAGCACACAGGGGAAGTCAGGGGAGACCCAGTACTTC. This translates into CASTQGKSGETQYF.

This clonotype showed up many times. J is TRBJ2-7 and V is TRBV3-1; D is tentatively TRBD1 or TRBD2 (5 bases each). Trimming shortened V by 4 bases and J by 4 bases, and 17 bases separated the two germline ends. CDR1 is LGHDT and CDR2 is YNNKEL in the germline V gene (reference sequence). The CDR3 has 15 amino acids. CDR3 residues: CASSPRGAQRYEQYF. The CDR3 DNA reads TGTGCCAGCAGCCCTCGAGGGGCCCAGAGGTACGAGCAGTACTTC.

This clonotype was seen many times. V gene TRBV15 combines with J gene TRBJ1-5; D is unclear. Trimming shortened V by 0 bases and J by 11 bases, and 8 bases separated the two germline ends. This CDR3 has 12 residues. Germline V CDR1 and CDR2: LNHNV, YYDKDF (reference sequence). CDR3 in amino acids: CATSRDPLTQHF. The CDR3 nucleotides are TGTGCCACCAGCAGAGATCCCCTGACCCAGCATTTT.

This clonotype has at least ten counts. V and J are TRBV3-1 and TRBJ2-7; 7 nucleotides match TRBD2. V lost 1 base, J lost 6 bases, and 6 bases stayed unmatched. The CDR3 covers 14 residues. CDR1 is LGHDT and CDR2 is YNNKEL in the germline V gene (reference sequence). Written as DNA, the CDR3 is TGTGCCAGCAGCCAAGCCGGGAGGAATGGCGAGCAGTACTTC. It codes for CASSQAGRNGEQYF.

This clonotype was detected ten times or more. The rearrangement uses TRBV6-1 and TRBJ1-5; D may be TRBD1 (6 bases). V was cut by 6 bases and J by 3 bases, with 9 bases left in between. CDR3 size: 13 residues. The V gene's germline CDR1 is MNHNS and CDR2 SASEGT. DNA of the CDR3: TGTGCCAGCAGACAGGGTTACAATCAGCCCCAGCATTTT. As protein: CASRQGYNQPQHF.

This clonotype appeared many times. The J gene is TRBJ2-3, the V gene TRBV7-9, with D possibly matching TRBD1 (6 bases). In germline, CDR1 is SEHNR, CDR2 FQNEAQ (reference sequence). The CDR3 spans 13 residues. Trimming took off 3 bases at V and 6 bases at J, with 10 bases between the two ends. For the CDR3, the DNA is TGTGCCAGCAGCTTGGGGGCGCGGGATACGCAGTATTTT. Protein sequence: CASSLGARDTQYF.

This clonotype was recorded many times. The V and J genes are TRBV2 and TRBJ2-3; D is uncertain. Germline CDR1 SNHLY, CDR2 FYNNEI. The CDR3 runs 11 residues. Trimming removed 9 bases from V and 5 bases from J, with 9 bases in between. CDR3 sequence (DNA): TGTGCCAGTTTAAGAGGAGATACGCAGTATTTT. Translating it yields CASLRGDTQYF.

This clonotype was seen at least ten times. The chain couples TRBV3-1 to TRBJ1-1; 9 bases fit TRBD1. V dropped 6 bases and J dropped 8; count of bases not matched to a gene: 7. The length of the CDR3 is 13 residues. Looked up from germline, CDR1 is LGHDT and CDR2 is YNNKEL (reference sequence). CDR3 in DNA: TGTGCCAGCAGGAGGGACAGGGCTTCCGAAGCTTTCTTT. Residues: CASRRDRASEAFF.

About this clonotype: A much larger clone lies a single base off, so this may be a read error. The chain has TRBV7-9 and TRBJ2-7; D might be TRBD2 (7 bases). CDR1 and CDR2 from the germline V gene are SEHNR and FQNEAQ (reference sequence). The CDR3 is 16 residues long. Here the CDR3 reads CAGSPTGGREGSEQYF. The CDR3 DNA reads TGTGCCGGCAGCCCCACGGGGGGCCGAGAGGGTTCCGAGCAGTACTTC.

The chain is built from TRBV20-1 and TRBJ2-2; 7 positions agree with TRBD2. With V trimmed by 0 bases and J by 6 bases, 4 bases remained unmatched. CDR1 DFQATT and CDR2 SNEGSKA come from the germline V gene (reference sequence). The CDR3 runs 14 residues. The CDR3 nucleotides read TGCAGTGCTAGAGATTGGACTAGTCCCGGGGAGCTGTTTTTT. Translating gives CSARDWTSPGELFF.

Turning to this clonotype: At one boundary the junction diverges from the germline segment, which might be a read error. The chain has TRBV6-2 or TRBV6-3 and TRBJ2-2, with 9 bases that match TRBD2. This CDR3 is built from 16 residues. Looked up from germline, CDR1 is MNHEY and CDR2 is SVGEGT. CDR3 nucleotide sequence: TGTGCCAGCAGTCTCCCGGCAGCGGGAGGAACCGGGAAGCTGTCTTTT. This gives the protein CASSLPAAGGTGKLSF.

This clonotype showed up many times. The chain recombines TRBV29-1 with TRBJ2-4; no clear D gene. The CDR3 totals 14 residues. Germline assignment: CDR1 SQVTM and CDR2 ANQGSEA. Trimming left V 4 bases short and J 5 bases short, with 15 bases between. DNA of the CDR3: TGCAGCGTTGCGGACCGGGCCCGTGAAAACATTCAGTACTTC. It yields the protein CSVADRARENIQYF.

V is TRBV24-1 and J is TRBJ2-1; TRBD1 matches at 12 bases. The CDR3 extends over 16 amino acids. Germline V CDR1 and CDR2: KGHDR, SFDVKD. After removal of 4 bases from V and 7 bases from J, the junction contained 7 bases not matched to a gene. This CDR3 reads CATSDRGQGARNEQFF. As DNA, the CDR3 is TGTGCCACCAGTGACCGGGGACAGGGGGCGAGGAATGAGCAGTTCTTC.

The chain carries TRBV4-1 and TRBJ1-5; no reliable D call. V was cut by 3 bases and J by 0 bases, with 18 bases left in between. The CDR3 contains 18 residues. The germline CDR1 and CDR2 sequences are MGHRA and YSYEKL. The CDR3 region is CASSQFYKAGVSNQPQHF. The CDR3 DNA reads TGCGCCAGCAGCCAGTTCTATAAGGCCGGGGTTAGCAATCAGCCCCAGCATTTT.

This clonotype has ten or more counts. The genes are TRBV6-1 and TRBJ2-1; D is ambiguous. Trimming pared 3 bases from V and 9 bases from J, leaving 6 bases between. Germline values: CDR1 MNHNS, CDR2 SASEGT. This CDR3 has 11 residues. The CDR3 protein is CASSESSEQFF. The CDR3 nucleotides read TGTGCCAGCAGTGAGTCGAGTGAGCAGTTCTTC.

This clonotype was detected many times. The J gene is TRBJ2-7, the V gene TRBV12-3 or TRBV12-4; the D gene is possibly TRBD1 (5 bases). Between the trimmed V and J ends, which lost 7 bases and 4 bases, there was a span of 17 bases. The length of the CDR3 is 14 residues. The CDR3: CASTASGRTYEQYF. CDR3 nucleotides: TGTGCCAGCACAGCTAGTGGACGGACATACGAGCAGTACTTC.

The chain is built from TRBV20-1 and TRBJ2-3, with TRBD2 matching over 8 bases. The CDR3 has 15 residues. The V and J ends lost 0 bases and 6 bases, in that order; junction bases with no gene match: 8. In germline, CDR1 is DFQATT, CDR2 SNEGSKA (reference sequence). CDR3 DNA: TGCAGTGCTAGAGAATACGGGGGGGCCGGGGATACGCAGTATTTT. Amino acid sequence: CSAREYGGAGDTQYF.